Listed below are T cell receptor beta chains from one sample, sequenced in a study of T cell changes during pregnancy in multiple sclerosis. Sequencing used immunoSEQ multiplex PCR; TCRdb keeps in-frame clones, though not all of them. This table has tens of thousands of clones, around 94% appearing once. This specimen consisted of CD4+ T cells from peripheral blood mononuclear cells, obtained in the second trimester of pregnancy. These receptors were taken from a female donor with multiple sclerosis, enrolled in a pregnancy study. CDR3s include the opening cysteine and the closing phenylalanine or tryptophan. Each record gives: clone size, V gene, D gene, J gene, CDR3 protein, CDR3 DNA. D genes are given only for firm matches. Only part of the rows carry a size: once, few, many, or a class if the clone is expanded.

clone_size: -
v_call: TRBV9
d_call: -
j_call: TRBJ2-5
cdr3_aa: CASAGPQETQYF
cdr3_nt: TGTGCCAGCGCGGGGCCCCAAGAGACCCAGTACTTC

clone_size: -
v_call: TRBV9
d_call: -
j_call: TRBJ2-1
cdr3_aa: CASRGGLTREQFF
cdr3_nt: TGTGCCAGCAGGGGAGGCCTCACTCGTGAGCAGTTCTTC

clone_size: -
v_call: TRBV5-4
d_call: -
j_call: TRBJ2-1
cdr3_aa: CASSPDKFSNEQFF
cdr3_nt: TGTGCCAGCAGCCCGGACAAGTTCTCCAATGAGCAGTTCTTC

clone_size: -
v_call: TRBV2
d_call: TRBD2
j_call: TRBJ2-3
cdr3_aa: CASSLLGGGGTDTQYF
cdr3_nt: TGTGCCAGCAGTCTTCTCGGCGGGGGGGGCACAGATACGCAGTATTTT

clone_size: -
v_call: TRBV18
d_call: TRBD1
j_call: TRBJ1-1
cdr3_aa: CASSPLPRGRGDTEAFF
cdr3_nt: TGTGCCAGCTCACCACTTCCCAGGGGGCGCGGGGACACTGAAGCTTTCTTT

clone_size: -
v_call: TRBV7-9
d_call: TRBD1
j_call: TRBJ1-6
cdr3_aa: CASSLAGDSQNSPLHF
cdr3_nt: TGTGCCAGCAGCTTAGCGGGGGACAGCCAGAATTCACCCCTCCACTTT

clone_size: -
v_call: TRBV19
d_call: -
j_call: TRBJ1-5
cdr3_aa: CASTAMGPNQPQHF
cdr3_nt: TGTGCCAGTACCGCTATGGGCCCGAATCAGCCCCAGCATTTT

clone_size: -
v_call: TRBV5-4
d_call: -
j_call: TRBJ2-6
cdr3_aa: CASSPRSKGRSGANVLTF
cdr3_nt: TGTGCCAGCAGTCCCCGGTCTAAGGGGCGGTCTGGGGCCAACGTCCTGACTTTC

clone_size: -
v_call: TRBV18
d_call: -
j_call: TRBJ1-1
cdr3_aa: CASSPPRESTEAFF
cdr3_nt: TGTGCCAGCTCTCCCCCCCGGGAGAGCACTGAAGCTTTCTTT

clone_size: -
v_call: TRBV4-2
d_call: -
j_call: TRBJ1-2
cdr3_aa: CASTMDEGRPGYTF
cdr3_nt: TGTGCCAGCACCATGGATGAGGGCCGACCTGGCTACACCTTC

clone_size: once
v_call: TRBV15
d_call: TRBD2
j_call: TRBJ2-1
cdr3_aa: CATSIRSGGRHNEQFF
cdr3_nt: TGTGCCACCAGCATCCGGAGCGGGGGGAGGCACAATGAGCAGTTCTTC

clone_size: -
v_call: TRBV7-3
d_call: TRBD1
j_call: TRBJ1-6
cdr3_aa: CASSRQGANNSPLHF
cdr3_nt: TGTGCCAGCAGCCGACAGGGGGCTAATAATTCACCCCTCCACTTT

clone_size: -
v_call: TRBV11-3
d_call: -
j_call: TRBJ2-2
cdr3_aa: CASSLETRGTDTGELFF
cdr3_nt: TGTGCCAGCAGCTTAGAAACGAGGGGGACGGACACCGGGGAGCTGTTTTTT

clone_size: -
v_call: TRBV19
d_call: -
j_call: TRBJ1-1
cdr3_aa: CASTDRIMNTEAFF
cdr3_nt: TGTGCCAGTACGGACAGAATAATGAACACTGAAGCTTTCTTT

clone_size: -
v_call: TRBV30
d_call: -
j_call: TRBJ2-7
cdr3_aa: CAWSPKRRGTYEQYF
cdr3_nt: TGTGCCTGGAGTCCGAAGCGTCGGGGAACCTACGAGCAGTACTTC

clone_size: -
v_call: TRBV2
d_call: -
j_call: TRBJ2-5
cdr3_aa: CASSAQGEETQYF
cdr3_nt: TGTGCCAGCAGTGCACAGGGAGAAGAGACCCAGTACTTC

clone_size: -
v_call: TRBV7-9
d_call: -
j_call: TRBJ1-6
cdr3_aa: CASSLGFRDSPLHF
cdr3_nt: TGTGCCAGCAGCTTAGGGTTCCGGGATTCACCCCTCCACTTT

clone_size: -
v_call: TRBV7-3
d_call: -
j_call: TRBJ2-2
cdr3_aa: CASSLQGSNTGELFF
cdr3_nt: TGTGCCAGCAGCTTACAGGGATCGAACACCGGGGAGCTGTTTTTT

clone_size: -
v_call: TRBV7-2
d_call: -
j_call: TRBJ1-4
cdr3_aa: CASSSWTVGSEKLFF
cdr3_nt: TGTGCCAGCAGCAGCTGGACAGTTGGGTCGGAAAAACTGTTTTTT

clone_size: -
v_call: TRBV19
d_call: TRBD2
j_call: TRBJ2-2
cdr3_aa: CASRPRGEPNTGELFF
cdr3_nt: TGTGCCAGTAGGCCCCGGGGGGAGCCGAACACCGGGGAGCTGTTTTTT

clone_size: -
v_call: TRBV9
d_call: -
j_call: TRBJ1-2
cdr3_aa: CASSARGINYGYTF
cdr3_nt: TGTGCCAGCAGCGCCAGGGGAATTAACTATGGCTACACCTTC

clone_size: -
v_call: TRBV27
d_call: -
j_call: TRBJ1-5
cdr3_aa: CASSLTPRSEQPQHF
cdr3_nt: TGTGCCAGCAGTTTAACCCCCAGGTCTGAACAGCCCCAGCATTTT

clone_size: -
v_call: TRBV5-1
d_call: -
j_call: TRBJ1-3
cdr3_aa: CASSLGTAASGNTIYF
cdr3_nt: TGCGCCAGCAGCTTGGGGACAGCGGCTTCTGGAAACACCATATATTTT

clone_size: -
v_call: TRBV20-1
d_call: -
j_call: TRBJ2-7
cdr3_aa: CSAQQGYEQYF
cdr3_nt: TGCAGTGCGCAGCAGGGTTACGAGCAGTACTTC

clone_size: -
v_call: TRBV7-2
d_call: TRBD2
j_call: TRBJ2-5
cdr3_aa: CASSTGTSGGQETQYF
cdr3_nt: TGTGCCAGCAGCACAGGGACTAGCGGGGGGCAAGAGACCCAGTACTTC

clone_size: -
v_call: TRBV7-2
d_call: -
j_call: TRBJ1-5
cdr3_aa: CASSAPGLISNQPQHF
cdr3_nt: TGTGCCAGCAGCGCCCCGGGACTGATTAGCAATCAGCCCCAGCATTTT

clone_size: -
v_call: TRBV5-4
d_call: -
j_call: TRBJ1-3
cdr3_aa: CASSRGGEVSGNTIYF
cdr3_nt: TGTGCCAGCAGCCGAGGGGGGGAGGTCTCTGGAAACACCATATATTTT

clone_size: -
v_call: TRBV21-1
d_call: -
j_call: TRBJ1-5
cdr3_aa: CASSKGGTQGAQPQHF
cdr3_nt: TGTGCCAGCAGCAAAGGGGGGACCCAGGGGGCTCAGCCCCAGCATTTT

clone_size: -
v_call: TRBV10-3
d_call: -
j_call: TRBJ2-3
cdr3_aa: CAIYGGTTDTQYF
cdr3_nt: TGTGCCATCTATGGGGGGACCACAGATACGCAGTATTTT

clone_size: -
v_call: TRBV6-1
d_call: TRBD1
j_call: TRBJ2-3
cdr3_aa: CASRKQGAGDTQYF
cdr3_nt: TGTGCCAGCAGAAAACAGGGGGCTGGAGATACGCAGTATTTT

clone_size: -
v_call: TRBV5-1
d_call: TRBD1
j_call: TRBJ1-6
cdr3_aa: CASSAHDRVEISPLHF
cdr3_nt: TGCGCCAGCAGCGCCCACGACAGGGTTGAAATTTCACCCCTCCACTTT

clone_size: few
v_call: TRBV18
d_call: -
j_call: TRBJ2-2
cdr3_aa: CASSLLADTGELFF
cdr3_nt: TGTGCCAGCTCACTTCTAGCAGACACCGGGGAGCTGTTTTTT

clone_size: -
v_call: TRBV5-1
d_call: -
j_call: TRBJ1-2
cdr3_aa: CASSPGKNHGYTF
cdr3_nt: TGCGCCAGCAGCCCCGGGAAGAACCATGGCTACACCTTC

clone_size: -
v_call: TRBV5-6
d_call: -
j_call: TRBJ1-3
cdr3_aa: CASSFLSGSAGNTIYF
cdr3_nt: TGTGCCAGCAGCTTCCTTAGCGGTTCGGCTGGAAACACCATATATTTT

clone_size: -
v_call: TRBV7-8
d_call: -
j_call: TRBJ1-1
cdr3_aa: CASSLALNRDTEAFF
cdr3_nt: TGTGCCAGCAGCTTAGCGCTGAACAGGGACACTGAAGCTTTCTTT

clone_size: -
v_call: TRBV19
d_call: -
j_call: TRBJ1-2
cdr3_aa: CASSTSGGYTF
cdr3_nt: TGTGCCAGTAGTACCTCGGGGGGCTACACCTTC

clone_size: few
v_call: TRBV5-6
d_call: TRBD2
j_call: TRBJ2-1
cdr3_aa: CASSRKSGGFYNEQFF
cdr3_nt: TGTGCCAGCAGCCGGAAGAGCGGGGGCTTCTACAATGAGCAGTTCTTC

clone_size: -
v_call: TRBV28
d_call: TRBD1
j_call: TRBJ1-6
cdr3_aa: CASSTPGQGGSPLHF
cdr3_nt: TGTGCCAGCAGTACACCGGGACAGGGGGGTTCACCCCTCCACTTT

clone_size: -
v_call: TRBV5-1
d_call: -
j_call: TRBJ2-2
cdr3_aa: CASSFISSDKLFF
cdr3_nt: TGCGCCAGCAGCTTTATTTCTTCGGACAAGTTGTTTTTT

clone_size: -
v_call: TRBV18
d_call: -
j_call: TRBJ1-2
cdr3_aa: CASSPPEGGYTF
cdr3_nt: TGTGCCAGCTCACCACCGGAGGGGGGCTACACCTTC

clone_size: -
v_call: TRBV5-6
d_call: TRBD1
j_call: TRBJ1-5
cdr3_aa: CASSAKTGDQPQHF
cdr3_nt: TGTGCCAGCAGCGCCAAGACAGGGGATCAGCCCCAGCATTTT

clone_size: -
v_call: TRBV15
d_call: -
j_call: TRBJ2-5
cdr3_aa: CATSNGGGAQETQYF
cdr3_nt: TGTGCCACCAGTAACGGAGGAGGGGCCCAAGAGACCCAGTACTTC

clone_size: -
v_call: TRBV4-3
d_call: TRBD2
j_call: TRBJ2-5
cdr3_aa: CASSPGPGKRGVQETQYF
cdr3_nt: TGCGCCAGCAGCCCGGGCCCTGGGAAGCGGGGGGTTCAAGAGACCCAGTACTTC

clone_size: once
v_call: TRBV5-1
d_call: -
j_call: TRBJ1-4
cdr3_aa: CASSLEGTYNEKLFF
cdr3_nt: TGCGCCAGCAGCTTGGAAGGGACATATAATGAAAAACTGTTTTTT

clone_size: -
v_call: TRBV9
d_call: -
j_call: TRBJ2-7
cdr3_aa: CASSALTGSEQYF
cdr3_nt: TGTGCCAGCAGCGCCCTCACAGGGAGCGAGCAGTACTTC

clone_size: -
v_call: TRBV7-9
d_call: TRBD1
j_call: TRBJ1-1
cdr3_aa: CASSYPPGQADTEAFF
cdr3_nt: TGTGCCAGCAGTTATCCACCGGGACAGGCCGACACTGAAGCTTTCTTT